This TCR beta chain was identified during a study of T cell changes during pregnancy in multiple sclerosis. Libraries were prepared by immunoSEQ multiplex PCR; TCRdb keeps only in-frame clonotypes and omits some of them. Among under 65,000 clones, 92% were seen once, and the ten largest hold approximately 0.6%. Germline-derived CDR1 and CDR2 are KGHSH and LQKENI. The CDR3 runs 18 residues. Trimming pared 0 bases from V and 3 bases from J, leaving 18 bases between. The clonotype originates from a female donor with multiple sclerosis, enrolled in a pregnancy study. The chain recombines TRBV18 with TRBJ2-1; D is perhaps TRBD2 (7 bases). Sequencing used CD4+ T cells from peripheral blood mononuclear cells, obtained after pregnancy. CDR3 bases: TGTGCCAGCTCACCACCGACTTTCCGGGGGGCCCTCTACAATGAGCAGTTCTTC. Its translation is CASSPPTFRGALYNEQFF. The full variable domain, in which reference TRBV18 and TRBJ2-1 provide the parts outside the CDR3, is NAGVMQNPRHLVRRRGQEARLRCSPMKGHSHVYWYRQLPEEGLKFMVYLQKENIIDESGMPKERFSAEFPKEGPSILRIQQVVRGDSAAYFCASSPPTFRGALYNEQFFGPGTRLTVL.